Following are 14 T cell receptor beta chains from one sample sequenced in a study of blood T cell repertoires in COVID-19. Only in-frame clones appear in the TCRdb table, and some are missing; sequencing was by immunoSEQ multiplex PCR. The sample has about 97,000 clones; over 75% are singletons. Material for sequencing was peripheral blood. These receptor sequences come from a woman aged 25 to 39 with acute or convalescent COVID-19.

The rearrangement joins TRBV24-1 to TRBJ2-2; tentatively, D is TRBD2 (6 bases). V shed 3 bases and J shed 5 bases, with 12 bases lying between them. This CDR3 is 15 amino acids long. Germline lookup yields CDR1 KGHDR and CDR2 SFDVKD. CDR3 protein: CATSDVGGRTGELFF. The CDR3 DNA reads as TGTGCCACCAGTGATGTGGGTGGGAGGACCGGGGAGCTGTTTTTT.

The rearrangement links TRBV5-4 to TRBJ2-3; 11 nucleotides match TRBD2. The CDR3 loop spans 16 amino acids. The germline V gene has CDR1 SGHNT and CDR2 YYREEE (reference sequence). Losses at the gene ends were 1 base for V and 5 bases for J; bases not matched to a gene: 6. CDR3 coding DNA: TGTGCCAGCAGCTTGTTGGGGACTAGCGGAATAGATACGCAGTATTTT. Translated, it gives CASSLLGTSGIDTQYF.

V gene TRBV4-1 combines with J gene TRBJ1-4; D is unclear. The CDR3 totals 12 residues. The germline V gene has CDR1 MGHRA and CDR2 YSYEKL. V shed 4 bases and J shed 6 bases, with 6 bases lying between them. The CDR3: CASSRAYEKLFF. In nucleotides, the CDR3 is TGCGCCAGCAGCCGGGCCTATGAAAAACTGTTTTTT.

This chain joins TRBV5-4 and TRBJ1-3, with a weak D call TRBD1 (6 bases). This CDR3 is built from 16 residues. Trimming removed 3 bases at V and 4 bases at J, with 17 bases between. The germline V gene has CDR1 SGHNT and CDR2 YYREEE (reference sequence). CDR3 amino acids: CASSWALRTVGNTIYF. For the CDR3, the DNA is TGTGCCAGCAGCTGGGCATTACGGACAGTAGGAAACACCATATATTTT. Variable domain in full (rest from reference TRBV5-4 and TRBJ1-3): ETGVTQSPTHLIKTRGQQVTLRCSSQSGHNTVSWYQQALGQGPQFIFQYYREEENGRGNFPPRFSGLQFPNYSSELNVNALELDDSALYLCASSWALRTVGNTIYFGEGSWLTVV.

This chain links TRBV2 with TRBJ1-2; D perhaps matches TRBD1 (6 bases). The CDR3 runs to 15 residues. CDR1 and CDR2 (germline): SNHLY, FYNNEI. V was pared by 11 bases and J by 2 bases, with 21 bases between. In nucleotides, the CDR3 is TGTGCCCTATCTATTCCACAGGGACCGAACTATGGCTACACCTTC. This encodes CALSIPQGPNYGYTF.

The V and J genes are TRBV5-1 and TRBJ2-7; 8 nucleotides agree with TRBD1. The germline gives CDR1 SGHRS, CDR2 YFSETQ. With 0 bases clipped from V and 6 bases from J, the junction kept 11 bases outside the gene matches. CDR3 length: 16 amino acids. In nucleotides, the CDR3 is TGCGCCAGCAGCTTGGAAATTGGTGGACAGGGAAGCGAGCAGTACTTC. Its protein is CASSLEIGGQGSEQYF.

V and J are TRBV6-1 and TRBJ1-1; 10 bases align to TRBD1. The CDR3 covers 15 residues. Germline assignment: CDR1 MNHNS and CDR2 SASEGT. V dropped 3 bases and J dropped 11; count of bases not matched to a gene: 12. The CDR3 loop reads CASSDPSTGGVGAFF. The CDR3 coding sequence is TGTGCCAGCAGTGATCCCTCGACAGGGGGCGTGGGGGCTTTCTTT.

There are a few counts of this clone. The chain has TRBV12-3 or TRBV12-4 and TRBJ1-2; D may be TRBD1 (5 bases). The length of the CDR3 is 13 residues. V lost 5 bases to trimming and J lost 5 bases, with 12 bases between them. Written as DNA, the CDR3 is TGTGCCAGCAGTCGGACACCTAGGTATGGCTACACCTTC. This sequence encodes CASSRTPRYGYTF.

The J gene is TRBJ1-5, the V gene TRBV28; no firm D call. Germline values: CDR1 MDHEN, CDR2 SYDVKM. The CDR3 covers 14 residues. V was shortened by 3 bases and J by 5 bases, with 11 bases between the two germline ends. The CDR3 protein is CASSFPSFYQPQHF. CDR3 coding DNA: TGTGCCAGCAGTTTCCCTTCCTTCTATCAGCCCCAGCATTTT.

The rearrangement joins TRBV9 to TRBJ2-7; D gene unclear. The CDR3 consists of 12 residues. Trimming removed 0 bases from V and 7 bases from J, with 8 bases in between. The germline V gene has CDR1 SGDLS and CDR2 YYNGEE. The DNA for the CDR3 is TGTGCCAGCAGCGTAGGAACCACTGAGCAGTACTTC. Protein product: CASSVGTTEQYF.

The sample holds one count of this clone. The chain links TRBV5-1 to TRBJ2-1, with 12 bases identical to TRBD2. J gave up 0 bases and V 6 bases, and 10 bases lay outside the gene matches. CDR1 is SGHRS and CDR2 is YFSETQ in the germline V gene. The CDR3 spans 18 residues. The CDR3 DNA is TGCGCCAGCAATCTAGGACTAGCGGGGTTGAGCTCCTACAATGAGCAGTTCTTC. Translation gives CASNLGLAGLSSYNEQFF.

This chain links TRBV29-1 with TRBJ2-3, with 9 bases aligning to TRBD2. CDR3 length: 17 amino acids. The trim removed 5 bases at V and 2 bases at J, leaving 14 bases unmatched. Germline V gives CDR1 SQVTM, CDR2 ANQGSEA. The CDR3 nucleotides are TGCAGCGTTAGGGGGTCTAGCGGGGCACTCCCCACAGATACGCAGTATTTT. Its protein product is CSVRGSSGALPTDTQYF.

The V and J genes are TRBV19 and TRBJ1-3; D gene unclear. Looked up from germline, CDR1 is LNHDA and CDR2 is SQIVND (reference sequence). This CDR3 spans 14 amino acids. V gave up 6 bases and J gave up 4 bases, with 13 bases separating them. The CDR3 sequence is CASSPFGGGNTIYF. The DNA for the CDR3 is TGTGCCAGTAGCCCCTTCGGCGGAGGAAACACCATATATTTT.

This clone came up a few times. V gene TRBV29-1 combines with J gene TRBJ1-2; 8 nucleotides line up with TRBD1. Trimming cost V 6 bases and J 4 bases; bases outside gene matches: 7. CDR3 length: 13 residues. Germline V gives CDR1 SQVTM, CDR2 ANQGSEA. The CDR3 loop reads CSVQGGNLYGYTF. The CDR3 DNA sequence: TGCAGCGTACAGGGGGGGAACCTCTATGGCTACACCTTC.